The entry below gives a single T cell receptor beta chain sequence along with its context. Its binding antigen is unknown. Base qualities are missing; no much larger clone stands one base away. The data originate from a study of shared clonotypes between healthy human individuals (TCRdb year 2020). For the wider study: Three men and a couple of women, aged 18 to 49 years, made up the cohort. To estimate repertoire size and how much clonotype sharing occurs between individuals, the study deeply sequenced the blood TCR repertoires of roughly 5 healthy adults. For each donor, CD4 naive and CD4 memory were each run on three plates, CD8 naive on two plates, and CD8 memory on one plate. To increase sequencing depth and limit assay-specific biases, different laboratories used diverse techniques to prepare libraries and sequence TCR repertoires. Each donor's leukapheresis produced roughly between roughly 0.85 and 9 billion PBMCs. On the study overall, not on this receptor specifically: Pairwise subsampling indicated that sequencing depth was expected to affect the degree of clonotype sharing among donors. Higher generation probabilities were observed for clonotypes shared by all four sorted-subset donors than for non-shared clonotypes. Naive subsets generally had larger estimated clonotype richness than memory subsets did. Across a handful of donors, approximately 5% of naive CD4, approximately 4% of naive CD8, around 2.1% of memory CD4, and approximately 0.42% of memory CD8 clonotypes were shared. Only blood was sampled, and tissue TCR repertoires likely differ from those in blood. The genetic and exposure-history diversity represented was limited by the small number of donors. Incomplete sequencing was indicated by rarefaction of sorted-subset datasets, despite the large sequencing depth.

TCR CDR3 regions were amplified from genomic DNA by multiplex PCR using the deep immunoSEQ assay. Extracted genomic DNA from each cell subset was distributed evenly across all wells of several immunoSEQ 96-well plates, and each plate was treated as a replicate. For sorted subsets, approximately 190 ng genomic DNA, equal to 25,000 to 35,000 T cell genomes, was loaded into each replicate PCR. The purified libraries were quantified using a Qubit 3.0 fluorometer, sized with a Bioanalyzer 2100, and then quantified again using the KAPA Library Quantification kit. A separate single-read 150-cycle Illumina NextSeq 550 flow cell was used to sequence each immunoSEQ 96-well plate. As for the authors' bioinformatics: Because only junctional sequences without quality scores were contained in the immunoSEQ output, filtering matching that applied to full-length reads could not be performed. Sequences were annotated with PyIR, a Python wrapper for IgBLAST v1.9, using IMGT germline references to assign V/J genes and CDR3. Any read was removed if the V/J assignment was weak (E-value above 1e-6), the CDR3 was missing, or the read contained stop codons, out-of-frame junctions, or ambiguous translated residues. A V3J clonotype was defined by an identical inferred V gene, J gene, and CDR3 amino acid sequence. The percentage overlap between two repertoires was calculated by dividing the number of shared unique clonotypes by the size of the smaller repertoire. Repertoire richness was assessed with RTK rarefaction, the Chao1 estimator, and Recon v2.1 estimates of unobserved clonotypes. Generation probabilities for all TCRbeta clonotypes obtained by the gDNA method from several donors were computed using OLGA. The table was pulled from immuneACCESS by TCRdb, which kept in-frame rearrangements only. Such tables lose some clones; where checked, under half of the loss comes from unresolved V genes, and the rest has no known cause. V and J calls and clone size are given by that table; D and trimming were obtained from the DNA. For this sample there are hundreds of thousands of clones; around three quarters appear just once. Clones ranked in the top ten supply roughly 2% of the sample.

Sequences SGHDN (CDR1) and FVKESK (CDR2) are obtained from the germline V gene. Taken from cysteine to phenylalanine, the CDR3 has 14 residues. The only DNA kept is the CDR3, 42 bases in frame from the first base. Trimming removed 1 base from V and 8 bases from J, leaving 14 bases between the germline ends. Donors were healthy HIV-negative adults with no recently reported acute infections or vaccinations. Every donor was a Caucasian adult living in Nashville, Tennessee, USA. CD4+ T cells were enriched by magnetic negative selection, after which naive cells were positively selected on CD45RA and the negative fraction was taken as the memory subset. After blood collection by leukapheresis, PBMCs were isolated using Ficoll-Histopaque density gradient centrifugation and then cryopreserved in the vapor phase of liquid nitrogen. Purity and quantity of every magnetically sorted T cell population were checked by analytical flow cytometry. Genomic DNA was isolated from each sorted fraction and quantified by UV absorbance on a Nanodrop 2000c.

The sample consisted of memory CD4+ T cells sorted from blood. The cell subset or site label corresponds to: CD45RA-negative fraction. The chain is assembled from TRBV14 and TRBJ1-2; TRBD1 is a weak D gene call, 5 bases matching. The receptor was isolated from a woman aged 25 to 39 in good health. The DNA sequence is as follows: TGTGCCAGCAGCCAAGTTGGAGGGGTGGAAGGCTACACCTTC. It translates to CASSQVGGVEGYTF.